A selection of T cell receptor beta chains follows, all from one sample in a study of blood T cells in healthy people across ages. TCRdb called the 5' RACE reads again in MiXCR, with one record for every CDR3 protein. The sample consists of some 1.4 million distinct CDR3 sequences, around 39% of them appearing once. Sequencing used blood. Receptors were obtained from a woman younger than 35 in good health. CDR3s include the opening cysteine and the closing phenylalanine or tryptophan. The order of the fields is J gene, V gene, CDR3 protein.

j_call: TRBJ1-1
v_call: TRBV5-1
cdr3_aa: CASKDREGTEAFF

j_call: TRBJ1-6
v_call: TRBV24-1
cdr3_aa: CATSVGRKSSYNSPLHF

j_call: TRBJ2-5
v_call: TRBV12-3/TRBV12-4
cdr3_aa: CASSSIPGGPKETQYF

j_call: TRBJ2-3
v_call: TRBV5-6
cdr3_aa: CASGRDPTDTQYF

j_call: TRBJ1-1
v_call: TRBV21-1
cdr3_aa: CASSKRNPLGGEDDTEAFF

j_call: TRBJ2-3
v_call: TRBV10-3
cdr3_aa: CAIKPSGRLATDTQYF

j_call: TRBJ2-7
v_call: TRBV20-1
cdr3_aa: CSARIATGGDSGQYF

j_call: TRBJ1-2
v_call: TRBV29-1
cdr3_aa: CSVEAGGNYGYTF

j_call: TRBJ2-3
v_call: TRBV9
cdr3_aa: CASSVGGARTDTQYF

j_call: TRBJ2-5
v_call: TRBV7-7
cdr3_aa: CASSLSSGIAQTQYF

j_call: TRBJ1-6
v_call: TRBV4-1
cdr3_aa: CASSQVHDRGNSPLHF

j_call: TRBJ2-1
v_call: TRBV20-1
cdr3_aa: CSANEEFSYNEQFF

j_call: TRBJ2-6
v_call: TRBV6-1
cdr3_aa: CASSPRNQGSGANVLTF

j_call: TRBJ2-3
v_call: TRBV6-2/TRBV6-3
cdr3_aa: CASNPRGRTSTDTQYF

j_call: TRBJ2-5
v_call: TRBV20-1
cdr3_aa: CSARPLSETQYF

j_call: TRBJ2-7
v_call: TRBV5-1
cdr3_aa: CASSIGSEQYF

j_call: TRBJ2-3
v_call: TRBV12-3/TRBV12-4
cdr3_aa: CASSRDRLSDTQYF